This passage covers 11 T cell receptor beta chains from one sample sequenced in a study of blood T cell repertoires in COVID-19. Measured with immunoSEQ multiplex PCR; TCRdb has only the in-frame clones, and not every one. The sample carries 300,000 to 450,000 clones, approximately 90% recorded once. The sample taken for sequencing was PBMCs or T cells enriched from blood (not recorded which). The receptors stem from a young woman who had recovered from COVID-19.

A note on this clone: Additional DNA sequences in this sample encode the identical CDR3. The chain joins TRBV19 to TRBJ1-1; a possible D gene is TRBD1 (5 bases). Trimming shortened V by 3 bases and J by 8 bases, and 13 bases separated the two germline ends. This CDR3 contains 13 residues. Germline V CDR1 and CDR2: LNHDA, SQIVND (reference sequence). In DNA form, the CDR3 reads TGTGCCAGTAGTATTGGGGGGGGGACCGAAGCTTTCTTT. Its translation: CASSIGGGTEAFF.

The rearrangement uses TRBV19 and TRBJ2-3; 10 nucleotides match TRBD2. Unmatched junction bases numbered 9, after V lost 5 bases and J lost 4 bases. Germline lookup yields CDR1 LNHDA and CDR2 SQIVND (reference sequence). The CDR3 runs 16 residues. This CDR3 is CASSLRLAGAPDTQYF. Here the CDR3 DNA reads TGTGCCAGTAGTCTACGTCTAGCGGGGGCCCCAGATACGCAGTATTTT.

The chain is built from TRBV6-5 and TRBJ1-1; D is unresolved. Germline V gene lookup returns CDR1 MNHEY and CDR2 SVGAGI. This CDR3 is built from 13 residues. V lost 2 bases, J lost 5 bases, and 9 bases lay in between. The CDR3 nucleotides read TGTGCCAGCAGTTACGGGAGGGCTACTGAAGCTTTCTTT. Translated: CASSYGRATEAFF.

This chain links TRBV5-1 with TRBJ1-4; 7 nucleotides line up with TRBD1. The CDR3 has 17 residues. Germline lookup yields CDR1 SGHRS and CDR2 YFSETQ. The V and J ends lost 3 bases and 0 bases, in that order; junction bases with no gene match: 8. CDR3 nucleotides: TGCGCCAGCAGCTCGGCGTTAGGACAGGCAACTAATGAAAAACTGTTTTTT. Translating gives CASSSALGQATNEKLFF.

The chain joins TRBV9 to TRBJ1-2; perhaps TRBD1 as D (5 bases). CDR3 size: 15 residues. Germline V gene lookup returns CDR1 SGDLS and CDR2 YYNGEE. Deletions cut 4 bases from V and 7 bases from J, with 20 bases between. CDR3 amino acids: CASSPRVGRGAGYTF. The CDR3 DNA reads TGTGCCAGCAGCCCACGCGTGGGGAGGGGAGCTGGCTACACCTTC.

The V and J genes are TRBV4-1 and TRBJ1-2; tentative D call: TRBD1 (6 bases). This CDR3 has 15 residues. The germline V gene has CDR1 MGHRA and CDR2 YSYEKL. Trimming stripped 1 base from V and 7 bases from J, with 16 bases between. DNA of the CDR3: TGCGCCAGCAGCCAAGTTGGGGGGGGCAGGTTTGGCTACACCTTC. This sequence encodes CASSQVGGGRFGYTF.

The chain employs TRBV27 and TRBJ1-4, with 8 bases aligning to TRBD1. The germline gives CDR1 MNHEY, CDR2 SMNVEV (reference sequence). The CDR3 is made up of 12 amino acids. V trimming: 6 bases; J trimming: 10 bases; junction bases outside the gene matches: 4. CDR3 residues: CASSAGGGKLFF. The DNA of the CDR3 is TGTGCCAGCAGCGCAGGGGGCGGAAAACTGTTTTTT.

This clone was seen once. The chain links TRBV14 to TRBJ2-1; D is ambiguous. CDR1 SGHDN and CDR2 FVKESK come from the germline V gene. The CDR3 totals 12 residues. V lost 3 bases to trimming and J lost 7 bases, with 7 bases between them. The CDR3 coding sequence is TGTGCCAGCAGCCAGAGCTTGAATGAGCAGTTCTTC. This gives the protein CASSQSLNEQFF.

This clone came up once. The V call is TRBV11-2, the J call TRBJ1-1; a possible D gene is TRBD1 (5 bases). This CDR3 spans 17 amino acids. Germline assignment: CDR1 SGHAT and CDR2 FQNNGV. The V end was cut by 0 bases, the J end by 2 bases, with 16 bases between. CDR3 nucleotide sequence: TGTGCCAGCAGCTTAGACGGGCTGAGGGGAGGAAACACTGAAGCTTTCTTT. Translated: CASSLDGLRGGNTEAFF.

This chain uses TRBV4-3 with TRBJ2-7; D may be TRBD1 (6 bases). Trimming removed 3 bases at V and 5 bases at J, with 11 bases between. Per germline, CDR1 LGHNA and CDR2 YSLEER. The CDR3 is 13 amino acids. The CDR3 nucleotides read TGCGCCAGCAGCCACCTACAGGGCCACGAGCAGTACTTC. It translates to CASSHLQGHEQYF.

V usage is TRBV4-2 and J usage is TRBJ2-5; D may be TRBD2 (6 bases). Looked up from germline, CDR1 is LGHNA and CDR2 is YNFKEQ. V was cut by 4 bases and J by 4 bases, with 19 bases left in between. This CDR3 contains 16 residues. This CDR3 is CASSPAAGSARETQYF. DNA for the CDR3: TGTGCCAGCAGCCCAGCGGCGGGGAGCGCGAGAGAGACCCAGTACTTC.